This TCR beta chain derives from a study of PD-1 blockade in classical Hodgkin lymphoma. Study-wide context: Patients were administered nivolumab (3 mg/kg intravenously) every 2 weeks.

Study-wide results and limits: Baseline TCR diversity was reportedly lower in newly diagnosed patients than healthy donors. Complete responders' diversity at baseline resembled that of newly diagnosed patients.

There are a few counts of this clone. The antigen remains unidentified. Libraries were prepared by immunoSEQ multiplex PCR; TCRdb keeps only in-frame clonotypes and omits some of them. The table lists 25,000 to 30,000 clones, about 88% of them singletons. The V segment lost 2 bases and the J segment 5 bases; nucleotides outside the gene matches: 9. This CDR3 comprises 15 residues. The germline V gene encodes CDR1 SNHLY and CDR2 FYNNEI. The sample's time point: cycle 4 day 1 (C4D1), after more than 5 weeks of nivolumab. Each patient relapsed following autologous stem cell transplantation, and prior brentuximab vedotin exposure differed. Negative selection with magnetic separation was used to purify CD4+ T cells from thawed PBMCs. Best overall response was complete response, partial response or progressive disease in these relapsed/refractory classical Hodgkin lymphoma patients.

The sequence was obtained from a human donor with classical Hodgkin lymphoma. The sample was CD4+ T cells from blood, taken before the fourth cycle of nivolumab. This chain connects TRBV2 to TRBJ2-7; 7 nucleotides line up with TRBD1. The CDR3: CASSEYRGSVDEQYF. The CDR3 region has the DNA TGTGCCAGCAGTGAATACAGGGGAAGTGTCGACGAGCAGTACTTC.